This record covers a single T cell receptor (beta chain). Its antigen target is currently unknown. Per-nucleotide qualities are absent, and no much larger clonotype sits a single base away. Library construction relied on 5' RACE. This sample was sequenced with a NextSeq 500. The TCR library protocol attached unique molecular identifiers to individual cDNA molecules to correct for sequencing error and PCR bias. Both TCR alpha and beta chains were sequenced, and tight co-correlation was observed between alpha and beta sequence abundances in each sample. The original methods were these. V gene, J gene and CDR3 annotation of TCR sequences was performed with Decombinator V4. Expanded TCRs were defined as changing significantly between any two time points under a Poisson model with p below 0.0001. TCR abundances were normalised to the total number of TCRs sequenced per sample and were expressed as counts per million. MAIT TCRs were defined by TRAV1-2 paired with TRAJ12, TRAJ20 or TRAJ33, and iNKT TCRs by TRAV10 paired with TRAJ18. VDJdb, accessed on 1 November 2021, was searched for TCRs annotated for CMV, EBV and SARS-CoV-2, and TCRs annotated for more than one antigen were excluded. TCRdb redid the processing of the public reads, applying fastp at Q25 and MiXCR, and retained in-frame beta chains. Merged by CDR3 protein, the rows form single entries marked with the most common genes and DNA. In this record, the V and J calls reflect TCRdb's handling and not the investigators' own analysis. Here the sample has 100,000 to 150,000 distinct CDR3 sequences; under 15% occur a single time. Around a fifth of the sample is held by the ten biggest clonotypes.

This entry is derived from a study of early T cells in non-severe SARS-CoV-2 infection (TCRdb year 2021). Regarding the research as a whole: Bulk RNA from unsorted whole blood was used for TCR sequencing, so alpha and beta chains could not be paired. Points the paper makes about the study in general: VDJdb matching was skewed toward anti-spike CD8 responses, so virus-specific expansions were likely underestimated and private and CD4 specificities were missed.

V has 4 bases trimmed and J has 0 bases trimmed; junction bases matching no gene number 4. The CDR3, from cysteine to phenylalanine, totals 16 residues. The retained sequence is limited to the CDR3, 48 bases, with the frame set at the first base. The germline V gene provides CDR1 MGHRA and CDR2 YSYEKL. This was a case-control study nested in a cohort of healthcare workers in London, UK, who had nasopharyngeal swab PCR tests and blood samples taken every week. Healthcare workers were recruited between 23 and 31 March 2020, during the week of the UK lockdown, and were followed weekly for up to roughly 16 weeks.

The receptor was derived from an adult who was a healthcare worker with PCR-confirmed SARS-CoV-2 infection or an uninfected control (not recorded which). The chain links TRBV4-1 with TRBJ2-2, with TRBD2 matching 8 junction bases. The sequenced sample consisted of whole blood. For the CDR3, the sequence is CASSRSAGANTGELFF. In nucleotide form, the sequence is TGCGCCAGCAGCCGCTCAGCGGGGGCGAACACCGGGGAGCTGTTTTTT.